These 29 T cell receptor beta chains were sequenced from one sample in a study of regulatory T cells in long-lasting Graves disease. Time point indicated: newly diagnosed GD, antithyroid drugs for less than 3 months. Extracted RNA from PBMCs served as the source of the TCR library. Investigators prepared the TCR beta libraries by applying iRepertoire HTBI primers and Arm-PCR of CDR3 regions. Via MiXCR, TCRdb re-called the multiplex PCR reads, giving one row per CDR3 protein. The data hold 450,000 to 500,000 distinct CDR3 sequences, with around 15% observed a single time. These data also featured in a second study, about T cells in Graves' hyperthyroidism and ophthalmopathy.

This specimen consisted of peripheral blood mononuclear cells (PBMCs), obtained at new diagnosis, from a patient treated with antithyroid drugs. The origin of the receptors is a man aged 40-49 years with Graves disease.

This clonotype was counted at least ten times. The CDR3 DNA follows: TGCAGCGTTCAAGTGGACCCCTACTACAATGAGCAGTTCTTC. Protein sequence: CSVQVDPYYNEQFF. This chain connects TRBV29-1 to TRBJ2-1, with D unresolved. The CDR3 totals 14 residues. Germline V gives CDR1 SQVTM, CDR2 ANQGSEA. V dropped 5 bases and J dropped 3 bases, with 14 bases sitting between them.

There are many counts of this clonotype. V and J are TRBV20-1 and TRBJ1-6; TRBD1 agrees at 8 bases. Germline CDR1 and CDR2: DFQATT and SNEGSKA (reference sequence). V gave up 0 bases and J gave up 4 bases; unmatched junction bases: 11. This CDR3 has 18 residues. CDR3 sequence reads: CSAREQGAAMSYNSPLHF. CDR3 bases: TGCAGTGCTAGAGAGCAGGGGGCGGCAATGAGTTATAATTCACCCCTCCACTTT.

This clonotype was observed many times. The chain carries TRBV13 and TRBJ1-3, with unresolved D. Germline CDR1 is PRHDT and CDR2 is FYEKMQ (reference sequence). V was pared by 5 bases and J by 1 base, with 12 bases between. This CDR3 has 15 residues. In DNA form, the CDR3 reads TGTGCCAGCAGCCAAGCATACGGGTCTGGAAACACCATATATTTT. Protein sequence: CASSQAYGSGNTIYF.

This clonotype has a handful of counts. V usage is TRBV15 and J usage is TRBJ1-4; D unresolved. The length of the CDR3 is 16 residues. Germline CDR1 LNHNV, CDR2 YYDKDF (reference sequence). Trimming cost V 1 base and J 7 bases, with 16 bases left between them. The chain's CDR3 is CATSRVGRPQAEKLFF. CDR3 DNA sequence: TGTGCCACCAGCAGAGTGGGCAGACCCCAAGCTGAAAAACTGTTTTTT.

The genes are TRBV20-1 and TRBJ2-7; D unclear. This CDR3 comprises 15 residues. From germline, CDR1 is DFQATT and CDR2 SNEGSKA (reference sequence). V lost 2 bases and J 5 bases, leaving 19 bases between the germline ends. The CDR3 coding sequence is TGCAGTGCTAGATTAAGCCTTCCACTTGGAAACGAGCAGTACTTC. Translating gives CSARLSLPLGNEQYF.

This clonotype appeared a few times. The chain couples TRBV7-3 to TRBJ2-1; D remains unclear. CDR3 length: 13 amino acids. V was cut by 4 bases and J by 4 bases, with 8 bases left in between. CDR1 SGHTA and CDR2 FQGTGA come from the germline V gene. The CDR3 bases are TGTGCCAGCAGCTCCAGAGTTTACAATGAGCAGTTCTTC. Translated, it gives CASSSRVYNEQFF.

This clonotype was recorded at least ten times. The CDR3 spells CAWIGQWNTEAFF. CDR3 DNA: TGTGCCTGGATTGGGCAGTGGAACACTGAAGCTTTCTTT. The genes are TRBV30 and TRBJ1-1; no reliable D call. The CDR3 is 13 residues long. V was shortened by 4 bases and J by 1 base, with 10 bases between the two germline ends. The germline V gene encodes CDR1 GTSNPN and CDR2 SVGIG (reference sequence).

V and J are TRBV20-1 and TRBJ2-5; 13 bases align to TRBD2. Per germline, CDR1 DFQATT and CDR2 SNEGSKA (reference sequence). V gave up 6 bases and J gave up 2 bases; unmatched junction bases: 15. This CDR3 comprises 18 residues. Here the CDR3 DNA reads TGCAGTGCATCCCCTCTCCAACTAGCGGGAGGGATTCAAGAGACCCAGTACTTC. Protein sequence: CSASPLQLAGGIQETQYF.

This clonotype was counted many times. The chain couples TRBV28 to TRBJ2-3; no clear D. The CDR3 runs 16 residues. From germline, CDR1 is MDHEN and CDR2 SYDVKM. V lost 5 bases to trimming and J lost 0 bases, with 15 bases between them. CDR3 sequence (DNA): TGTGCCAGCAGTAACCCCCCGGGCACCAGCACAGATACGCAGTATTTT. It specifies CASSNPPGTSTDTQYF. Based on the CDR3 plus reference TRBV28 and TRBJ2-3, the full variable domain is DVKVTQSSRYLVKRTGEKVFLECVQDMDHENMFWYRQDPGLGLRLIYFSYDVKMKEKGDIPEGYSVSREKKERFSLILESASTNQTSMYLCASSNPPGTSTDTQYFGPGTRLTVL.

The chain uses TRBV3-1 and TRBJ1-2; 8 nucleotides match TRBD1. The CDR3 runs 14 residues. Germline V gene data show CDR1 as LGHDT and CDR2 as YNNKEL (reference sequence). The V gene end was trimmed by 3 bases and the J gene end by 4 bases; junction bases not matched to a gene: 4. Here the CDR3 DNA reads TGTGCCAGCAGCCAGGGGACAGGCGCCTATGGCTACACCTTC. It translates to CASSQGTGAYGYTF.

This clonotype was recorded at least ten times. The V call is TRBV5-1, the J call TRBJ1-1; 9 nucleotides align to TRBD1. Trimming at V came to 0 bases and at J to 1 base, leaving 4 bases not matched to a gene. Germline-derived CDR1 and CDR2 are SGHRS and YFSETQ. CDR3 length: 16 residues. CDR3 nucleotides: TGCGCCAGCAGCTTGGATGGACAGGGGAAGAACACTGAAGCTTTCTTT. This encodes CASSLDGQGKNTEAFF.

This clonotype was counted many times. CDR3 nucleotides: TGTGCCAGCATCCCGCCTAGCGGGAGTTTAAATGAGCAGTTCTTC. It is translated as CASIPPSGSLNEQFF. The chain combines TRBV2 with TRBJ2-1; 10 nucleotides align to TRBD2. Germline lookup yields CDR1 SNHLY and CDR2 FYNNEI. V lost 7 bases, J lost 7 bases, and 10 bases stayed unmatched. The CDR3 is 15 amino acids.

The genes are TRBV12-3 or TRBV12-4 and TRBJ2-3, with D unclear. The CDR3 runs to 11 residues. V gave up 2 bases and J gave up 7 bases, with 4 bases separating them. The CDR3: CASSLKNTQYF. The CDR3 bases are TGTGCCAGCAGTTTAAAAAATACGCAGTATTTT.

At least ten counts were recorded for this clonotype. The chain combines TRBV28 with TRBJ1-1, with D uncertain. The CDR3 is 14 residues long. The germline gives CDR1 MDHEN, CDR2 SYDVKM. V was shortened by 1 base and J by 6 bases, with 12 bases between the two germline ends. The CDR3 loop reads CASSLFLRAPEAFF. In DNA, the CDR3 is TGTGCCAGCAGTTTATTTCTAAGGGCGCCTGAAGCTTTCTTT.

This clonotype appeared many times. The chain links TRBV12-3 or TRBV12-4 to TRBJ2-3; D is possibly TRBD1 or TRBD2 (5 bases each). V lost 1 base, J lost 3 bases, and 11 bases lay in between. The CDR3 has 15 amino acids. The DNA of the CDR3 is TGTGCCAGCAGTTTAGGGGACCAGGGTACAGATACGCAGTATTTT. Protein product: CASSLGDQGTDTQYF.

The chain links TRBV7-2 to TRBJ1-4; D may be TRBD1 (5 bases). Trimming left V 1 base short and J 6 bases short, with 12 bases between. The germline V gene has CDR1 SGHTA and CDR2 FQGNSA. This CDR3 has 15 amino acids. The CDR3 loop is CASSLGADRYEKLFF. The DNA for the CDR3 is TGTGCCAGCAGCTTAGGTGCCGACAGATATGAAAAACTGTTTTTT.

This clonotype appeared a few times. The V and J genes are TRBV6-4 and TRBJ1-4, with 7 bases fitting TRBD1. The CDR3 totals 15 residues. V was pared by 3 bases and J by 8 bases, with 9 bases of the junction left unmatched. Germline CDR1 MRHNA, CDR2 SNTAGT. The CDR3 loop reads CASSDQGGGGEKLFF. DNA for the CDR3: TGTGCCAGCAGTGATCAGGGGGGAGGAGGAGAAAAACTGTTTTTT.

About this clonotype: Since a much larger clone is just one base distant, this may be a read error. The chain combines TRBV11-3 with TRBJ2-7, with 7 bases lining up with TRBD2. V shed 5 bases, J shed 7 bases, and the junction held 8 bases outside the gene matches. The CDR3 consists of 13 residues. CDR1 and CDR2 from the germline V gene are SGHNT and YENEEA. As DNA, the CDR3 is TGTGCCAGCAGCCTCTTTGGGGGGGAGGAGCAGTACTTC. Amino acid sequence: CASSLFGGEEQYF.

This clonotype was seen many times. The rearrangement uses TRBV5-1 and TRBJ2-3; TRBD2 agrees at 8 bases. CDR3 length equals 16 residues. In germline, CDR1 is SGHRS, CDR2 YFSETQ. J gave up 2 bases and V 0 bases, and 5 bases lay outside the gene matches. This CDR3 reads CASSLAAGGNTDTQYF. The CDR3 region has the DNA TGCGCCAGCAGCTTGGCTGCGGGAGGTAACACAGATACGCAGTATTTT.

This clonotype was counted between two and nine times. This chain connects TRBV12-3 or TRBV12-4 to TRBJ2-4; no definite D call. The CDR3 runs 14 residues. The V end lost 4 bases, the J end lost 6 bases, and 13 bases lay between the germline ends. The DNA for the CDR3 is TGTGCCAGCAGTTCTTTTGTGGGCAGAAACATTCAGTACTTC. Its protein is CASSSFVGRNIQYF.

The table lists this clonotype with a few counts. A much larger clone lies one base from this, so it may be a read error. The chain joins TRBV6-1 to TRBJ2-1, with D possibly TRBD1 on 6 matching bases. The germline V and J ends were trimmed by 7 bases and 0 bases, with 16 bases remaining between them. Germline V gene data show CDR1 as MNHNS and CDR2 as SASEGT. CDR3 length: 16 residues. The CDR3 loop is CASTPRPGHSYNEQFF. CDR3 bases: TGTGCCAGCACCCCCCGTCCGGGACACTCCTACAATGAGCAGTTCTTC.

Many counts were recorded for this clonotype. This chain connects TRBV20-1 to TRBJ2-7, with D possibly TRBD1 on 6 matching bases. The germline gives CDR1 DFQATT, CDR2 SNEGSKA (reference sequence). V gave up 6 bases and J gave up 4 bases, with 13 bases separating them. The CDR3 consists of 12 residues. The DNA for the CDR3 is TGCAGTGCCGGACAGATAGAGTACGAGCAGTACTTC. Protein product: CSAGQIEYEQYF.

This clonotype was detected a few times. The chain has TRBV20-1 and TRBJ2-7, with D unclear. The CDR3 has 15 residues. The germline CDR1 and CDR2 sequences are DFQATT and SNEGSKA (reference sequence). Trimming pared 3 bases from V and 0 bases from J, leaving 15 bases between. The CDR3 spells CSASFPAKSSYEQYF. Here the CDR3 DNA reads TGCAGTGCTAGCTTCCCGGCGAAGAGCTCCTACGAGCAGTACTTC.

This clonotype was detected ten times or more. This chain links TRBV6-1 with TRBJ2-7; D is perhaps TRBD2 (6 bases). V lost 7 bases to trimming and J lost 1 base, with 11 bases between them. Germline CDR1 and CDR2: MNHNS and SASEGT. This CDR3 spans 13 amino acids. CDR3 sequence reads: CASTSGRSYEQYF. The CDR3 nucleotides read TGTGCCAGCACCTCGGGGAGGTCCTACGAGCAGTACTTC.

Only a few counts were recorded for this clonotype. The V and J genes are TRBV12-3 or TRBV12-4 and TRBJ2-7; TRBD1 matches at 7 bases. The junction had 13 bases not matched to a gene; V was cut back by 5 bases and J by 6 bases. The CDR3 length is 15 residues. For the CDR3, the DNA is TGTGCCAGCAGTCGACAACCCACAGGGGTAGGCGAGCAGTACTTC. It encodes CASSRQPTGVGEQYF.

The genes are TRBV6-2 or TRBV6-3 and TRBJ2-7; unclear D gene. CDR1 is MNHEY, CDR2 SVGEGT, per germline. CDR3 length equals 12 residues. V was pared by 5 bases and J by 7 bases, with 12 bases between. The CDR3 DNA sequence: TGTGCCAGCAGTCCATCGTTTGGAGAGCAGTACTTC. Protein sequence: CASSPSFGEQYF.

Ten or more counts support this clonotype. The chain recombines TRBV28 with TRBJ2-1; 12 bases fit TRBD2. Germline loops: CDR1 MDHEN, CDR2 SYDVKM. V was clipped by 8 bases and J by 5 bases; unmatched bases: 7. This CDR3 contains 15 residues. The CDR3 reads CASHKGLAGNNEQFF. In DNA form, the CDR3 reads TGTGCCAGCCATAAAGGACTAGCGGGAAACAATGAGCAGTTCTTC. Based on the CDR3 plus reference TRBV28 and TRBJ2-1, the full variable domain is DVKVTQSSRYLVKRTGEKVFLECVQDMDHENMFWYRQDPGLGLRLIYFSYDVKMKEKGDIPEGYSVSREKKERFSLILESASTNQTSMYLCASHKGLAGNNEQFFGPGTRLTVL.

This clonotype was recorded at least ten times. The V call is TRBV5-1, the J call TRBJ1-1; perhaps TRBD1 as D (6 bases). V gave up 4 bases and J gave up 3 bases, with 16 bases separating them. From germline, CDR1 is SGHRS and CDR2 YFSETQ. The CDR3 extends over 15 amino acids. CDR3 bases: TGCGCCAGCAGCCCCGGAACAGGGTGGGACACTGAAGCTTTCTTT. It is translated as CASSPGTGWDTEAFF.

In regard to this clonotype: A junction boundary mismatches the germline segment, possibly from a read error. The chain has TRBV7-8 and TRBJ2-5; TRBD2 agrees at 11 bases. Germline CDR1 SGHVS, CDR2 FQNEAQ. CDR3 length: 15 amino acids. The CDR3 here is CASSRLLAGEETQYF. In DNA, the CDR3 is TGCGCCAGCAGCCGATTACTAGCGGGAGAAGAGACCCAGTACTTC.